This T cell receptor (beta chain) stems from a study of T cell repertoires in cytomegalovirus infection. On the study more broadly: Both a matching HLA type and CMV infection were indicated by public TCR beta signatures.

TCRdb ran MiXCR on the reads and lists one entry per CDR3 protein. Among more than 200,000 distinct CDR3 sequences, roughly 10% were seen once, and the ten largest hold approximately 15%. At least ten counts were recorded for this clonotype. The CDR3 consists of 14 residues. V shed 1 base and J shed 9 bases, with 10 bases lying between them. CDR1 and CDR2 (germline): SGHTA, FQGNSA. The sequenced sample was PBMCs. This chain connects TRBV7-2 to TRBJ1-6, with no clear D. This sequence originates from a human donor in good health (CMV status not recorded). Some clones in this sample may be carry-over from other donors' samples. CDR3 DNA: TGTGCCAGCAGCTTAGGGTACCGTACTTCACCCCTCCACTTT. Its translation is CASSLGYRTSPLHF. The full variable domain, its missing parts supplied by reference TRBV7-2 and TRBJ1-6, is GAGVSQSPSNKVTEKGKDVELRCDPISGHTALYWYRQSLGQGLEFLIYFQGNSAPDKSGLPSDRFSAERTGGSVSTLTIQRTQQEDSAVYLCASSLGYRTSPLHFGNGTRLTVT.